This TCR beta chain is drawn from a study of human T cells and chemical hapten exposure. General study results and limits: Sensitizing to DPC left TCRs with a frequency above 1 in 1000 unaltered.

The library tagged each cDNA molecule with unique molecular identifiers. Each CDR3 protein is one row after TCRdb ran MiXCR on the RACE reads. The repertoire has roughly 69,000 distinct CDR3 sequences, 10% of them found once; the top ten carry around 6.8%. This clonotype has ten or more counts. Its antigen remains unknown. Described time point: patch test 2, 6 weeks after DPC sensitization. Treatment described: therapeutic diphenylcyclopropenone sensitization with weekly scalp DPC. The starting material, unfractionated whole blood, was used for total RNA extraction. The germline V gene encodes CDR1 SGHAT and CDR2 FQNNGV. This CDR3 contains 13 residues. Trimming removed 5 bases from V and 5 bases from J; junction bases left unmatched: 5.

The genes are TRBV11-2 and TRBJ2-7, with 8 bases aligning to TRBD2. The material sequenced was whole blood, taken in connection with sensitization to the hapten diphenylcyclopropenone (DPC). This clonotype was sampled from a woman aged 45-65 years with alopecia areata. Some clones in this sample may be carry-over from other donors' samples. The CDR3 reads CASSGIGGDEQYF. In DNA form, the CDR3 reads TGTGCCAGCAGCGGTATCGGGGGGGACGAGCAGTACTTC.